The 9 T cell receptor beta chains reported below all come from one sample, sequenced in a study of CD8 T cells in Susac syndrome. The RNA, roughly 0.45 to 1 ug, was put through reverse transcription using random hexamers. TCRdb ran MiXCR on the immunoSEQ multiplex PCR reads and lists one entry per CDR3 protein. The data show some 63,000 distinct CDR3 sequences, with around 95% seen just once and roughly 0.55% held by the top ten. The sequenced sample was CD8+ T cells from PBMCs. The receptors originated from a human donor with multiple sclerosis.

J is TRBJ2-1 and V is TRBV29-1; 7 bases agree with TRBD2. The V and J ends lost 3 bases and 7 bases, in that order; junction bases with no gene match: 15. Germline V CDR1 and CDR2: SQVTM, ANQGSEA. This CDR3 is built from 16 residues. The CDR3 DNA is TGCAGCGTTGAGGATTGGGAGGGGCCTCGATGGAATGAGCAGTTCTTC. Translation gives CSVEDWEGPRWNEQFF.

V is TRBV13 and J is TRBJ2-7; D gene ambiguous. The CDR3 extends over 10 amino acids. The V end lost 4 bases, the J end lost 12 bases, and 10 bases lay between the germline ends. CDR1 PRHDT and CDR2 FYEKMQ come from the germline V gene (reference sequence). The CDR3 loop reads CASSSRYWYF. CDR3 nucleotides: TGTGCCAGCAGCTCCCGTTATTGGTACTTC.

The CDR3 loop reads CASSLGSGSTYEQYF. The CDR3 region has the DNA TGTGCCAGCAGCTTAGGTAGCGGATCCACCTACGAGCAGTACTTC. The chain recombines TRBV7-2 with TRBJ2-7, with TRBD2 as a possible D gene (6 bases). The CDR3 has 15 residues. Trimming left V 1 base short and J 2 bases short, with 12 bases between. Germline lookup yields CDR1 SGHTA and CDR2 FQGNSA.

This rearrangement joins TRBV28 to TRBJ2-5; 9 bases fit TRBD2. V dropped 5 bases and J dropped 4; count of bases not matched to a gene: 5. Germline values: CDR1 MDHEN, CDR2 SYDVKM. CDR3 length: 14 amino acids. CDR3 region: CASSPLAGTETQYF. The DNA for the CDR3 is TGTGCCAGCAGTCCTCTAGCGGGAACAGAGACCCAGTACTTC.

The chain combines TRBV12-3 or TRBV12-4 with TRBJ1-2, with 7 bases aligning to TRBD1. Trimming cost V 1 base and J 4 bases; bases outside gene matches: 6. This CDR3 contains 15 residues. This CDR3 is CASSLGGDSSYGYTF. CDR3 nucleotide sequence: TGTGCCAGCAGTTTAGGAGGGGACAGTTCCTATGGCTACACCTTC.

The chain couples TRBV19 to TRBJ1-1, with D maybe TRBD1 (5 bases). The CDR3 consists of 14 residues. The germline gives CDR1 LNHDA, CDR2 SQIVND (reference sequence). The V end lost 5 bases, the J end lost 5 bases, and 15 bases lay between the germline ends. CDR3 loop: CASSVWGAGTEAFF. The DNA for the CDR3 is TGTGCCAGTAGTGTCTGGGGCGCGGGGACTGAAGCTTTCTTT.

This clonotype occurred once. The CDR3 sequence: CAWSATDNTEAFF. The DNA for the CDR3 is TGTGCCTGGAGCGCCACAGATAACACTGAAGCTTTCTTT. J is TRBJ1-1 and V is TRBV30; D uncertain. The germline gives CDR1 GTSNPN, CDR2 SVGIG (reference sequence). The CDR3 loop spans 13 amino acids. V lost 3 bases, J lost 2 bases, and 10 bases lay in between. The variable domain in full, with the rest retrieved from reference TRBV30 and TRBJ1-1, is SQTIHQWPATLVQPVGSPLSLECTVEGTSNPNLYWYRQAAGRGLQLLFYSVGIGQISSEVPQNLSASRPQDRQFILSSKKLLLSDSGFYLCAWSATDNTEAFFGQGTRLTVV.

The DNA for the CDR3 is TGTGCCAGCAGCCCCGACGGTAGCACAGATACGCAGTATTTT. Amino acids: CASSPDGSTDTQYF. This rearrangement joins TRBV7-3 to TRBJ2-3; no firm D call. V lost 5 bases to trimming and J lost 0 bases, with 9 bases between them. Germline CDR1 and CDR2: SGHTA and FQGTGA. CDR3 length equals 14 residues. The full variable domain, completed using reference TRBV7-3 and TRBJ2-3, is GAGVSQTPSNKVTEKGKYVELRCDPISGHTALYWYRQSLGQGPEFLIYFQGTGAADDSGLPNDRFFAVRPEGSVSTLKIQRTERGDSAVYLCASSPDGSTDTQYFGPGTRLTVL.

The chain recombines TRBV6-2 or TRBV6-3 with TRBJ2-3; TRBD2 matches at 8 bases. The CDR3 totals 14 residues. Germline V gene data show CDR1 as MNHEY and CDR2 as SVGEGT. Trimming at V came to 3 bases and at J to 5 bases, leaving 4 bases not matched to a gene. The CDR3 spells CASSYSSGGDTQYF. As DNA, the CDR3 is TGTGCCAGCAGTTATTCAAGCGGGGGAGATACGCAGTATTTT.